What follows are 4 T cell receptor beta chains derived from one specimen sequenced in a study of blood T cell repertoires in COVID-19. The table came from immunoSEQ multiplex PCR; TCRdb's copy has only in-frame clones and leaves some out. This sample yields some 45,000 clones, of which roughly 82% are seen a single time; more than 20% belongs to the top ten. The specimen sequenced was peripheral blood. These receptors were obtained from a woman aged 60-70 years with acute or convalescent COVID-19.

This chain uses TRBV5-1 with TRBJ1-4; possible D gene TRBD1, 6 bases. The germline V gene encodes CDR1 SGHRS and CDR2 YFSETQ. Between the trimmed V and J ends, which lost 4 bases and 6 bases, there was a span of 13 bases. This CDR3 is 14 amino acids long. The CDR3, as DNA: TGCGCCAGCAGCCGGGGGGCTGTGGATGAAAAACTGTTTTTT. Translated, it gives CASSRGAVDEKLFF.

This chain links TRBV5-1 with TRBJ1-1, with TRBD1 matching 8 bases. V lost 3 bases and J lost 8; bases outside the gene matches: 9. Germline V gene data show CDR1 as SGHRS and CDR2 as YFSETQ. The CDR3 spans 14 residues. CDR3 amino acids: CASSSLGQGEEAFF. The DNA for the CDR3 is TGCGCCAGCAGCTCCCTCGGACAGGGTGAGGAAGCTTTCTTT.

This chain joins TRBV7-3 and TRBJ2-7, with a tentative D call TRBD2 (5 bases). Trimming stripped 1 base from V and 3 bases from J, with 7 bases between. The germline V gene encodes CDR1 SGHTA and CDR2 FQGTGA. This CDR3 region has 13 residues. The CDR3 protein is CASSLNRGYEQYF. For the CDR3, the DNA is TGTGCCAGCAGCTTAAACCGGGGCTACGAGCAGTACTTC.

This chain links TRBV11-2 with TRBJ1-4; D is perhaps TRBD1 (5 bases). CDR1 and CDR2 (germline): SGHAT, FQNNGV. The germline V and J ends were trimmed by 0 bases and 8 bases, with 13 bases remaining between them. The CDR3 sequence is 15 residues long. DNA for the CDR3: TGTGCCAGCAGCTTAGATGAGCAGGGATTCGAAAAACTGTTTTTT. Encoded protein: CASSLDEQGFEKLFF.